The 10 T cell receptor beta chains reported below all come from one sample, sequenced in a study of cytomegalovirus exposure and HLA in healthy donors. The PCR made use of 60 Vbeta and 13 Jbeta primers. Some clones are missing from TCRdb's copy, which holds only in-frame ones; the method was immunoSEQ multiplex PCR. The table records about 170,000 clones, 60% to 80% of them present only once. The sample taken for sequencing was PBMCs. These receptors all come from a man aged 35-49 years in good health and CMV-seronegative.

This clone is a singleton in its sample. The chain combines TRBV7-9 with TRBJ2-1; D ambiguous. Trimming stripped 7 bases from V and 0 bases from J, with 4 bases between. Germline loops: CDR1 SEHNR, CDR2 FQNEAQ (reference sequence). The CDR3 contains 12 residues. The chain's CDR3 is CASTTSYNEQFF. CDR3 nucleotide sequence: TGTGCCAGCACTACCTCCTACAATGAGCAGTTCTTC.

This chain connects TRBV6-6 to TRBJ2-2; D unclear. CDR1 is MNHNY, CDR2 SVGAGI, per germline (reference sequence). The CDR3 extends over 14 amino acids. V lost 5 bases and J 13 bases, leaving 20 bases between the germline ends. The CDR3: CASSPQVNLMRLFF. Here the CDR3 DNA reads TGTGCCAGCAGTCCCCAAGTGAATCTGATGAGGCTGTTTTTT.

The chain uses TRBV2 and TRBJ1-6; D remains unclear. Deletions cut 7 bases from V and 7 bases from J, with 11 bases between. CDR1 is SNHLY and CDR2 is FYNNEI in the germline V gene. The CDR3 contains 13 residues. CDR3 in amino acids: CASKRSTNSPLHF. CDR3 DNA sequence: TGTGCCAGCAAGAGGTCCACCAATTCACCCCTCCACTTT.

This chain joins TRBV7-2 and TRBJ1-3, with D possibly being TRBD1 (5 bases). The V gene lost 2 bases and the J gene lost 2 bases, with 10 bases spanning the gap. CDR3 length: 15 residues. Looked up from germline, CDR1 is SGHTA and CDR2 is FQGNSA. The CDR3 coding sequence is TGTGCCAGCAGCTTATCGCAGGGCCCTGGAAACACCATATATTTT. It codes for CASSLSQGPGNTIYF.

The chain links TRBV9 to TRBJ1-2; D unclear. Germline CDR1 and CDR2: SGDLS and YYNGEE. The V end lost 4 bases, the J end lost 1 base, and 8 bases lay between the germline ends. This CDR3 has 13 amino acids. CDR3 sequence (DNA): TGTGCCAGCAGCTCCCCCCGTAACTATGGCTACACCTTC. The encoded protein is CASSSPRNYGYTF.

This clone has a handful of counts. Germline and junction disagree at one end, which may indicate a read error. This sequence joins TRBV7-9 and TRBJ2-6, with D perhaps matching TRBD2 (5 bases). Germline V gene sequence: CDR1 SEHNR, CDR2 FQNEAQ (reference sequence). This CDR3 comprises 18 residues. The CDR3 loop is CSSSLVGGPSTGANVLTF. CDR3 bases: TGTTCCAGCAGCTTAGTCGGCGGGCCCTCAACCGGGGCCAACGTCCTGACTTTC.

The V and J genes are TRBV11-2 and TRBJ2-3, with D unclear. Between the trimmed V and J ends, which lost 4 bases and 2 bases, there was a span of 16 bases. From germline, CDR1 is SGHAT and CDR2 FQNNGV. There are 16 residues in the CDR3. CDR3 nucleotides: TGTGCCAGCAGCTCCAGATTATCGTTAATCACAGATACGCAGTATTTT. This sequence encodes CASSSRLSLITDTQYF.

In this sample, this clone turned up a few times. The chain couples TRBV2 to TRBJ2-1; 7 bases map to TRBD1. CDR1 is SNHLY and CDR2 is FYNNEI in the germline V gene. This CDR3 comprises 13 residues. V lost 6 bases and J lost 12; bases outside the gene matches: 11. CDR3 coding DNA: TGTGCCAGCAGCGGTACAAGGACAGGCGGGCAGTTCTTC. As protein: CASSGTRTGGQFF.

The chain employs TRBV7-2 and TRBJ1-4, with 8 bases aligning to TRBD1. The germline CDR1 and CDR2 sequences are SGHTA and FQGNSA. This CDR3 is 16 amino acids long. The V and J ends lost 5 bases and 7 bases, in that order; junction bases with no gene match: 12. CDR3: CASSPLPGQVSEKLFF. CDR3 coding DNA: TGTGCCAGCAGCCCGTTACCGGGACAGGTATCTGAAAAACTGTTTTTT.

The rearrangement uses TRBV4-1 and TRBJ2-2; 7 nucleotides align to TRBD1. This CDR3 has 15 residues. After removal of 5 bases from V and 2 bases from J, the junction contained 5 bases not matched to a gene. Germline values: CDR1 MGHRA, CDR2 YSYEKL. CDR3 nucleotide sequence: TGCGCCAGCAGCTTCCGACAGGGAAACACCGGGGAGCTGTTTTTT. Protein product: CASSFRQGNTGELFF.